This T cell receptor (beta chain) was obtained from a study of T cell repertoires in cytomegalovirus infection. Study at large: An indication of both CMV infection and matching HLA type came from public TCR beta signatures.

Per germline, CDR1 SGHNT and CDR2 YYREEE (reference sequence). The V and J ends lost 5 bases and 4 bases, in that order; junction bases with no gene match: 7. The CDR3 runs to 15 residues. This clonotype was detected a few times. TCRdb used MiXCR to reprocess the reads, holding one entry per CDR3 protein. The sample shows 150,000 to 200,000 distinct CDR3 sequences, 13% to 15% of them seen only once. Specimen: PBMCs. The receptor was isolated from a human donor in good health (CMV status not recorded). Some clones in this sample may be carry-over from other donors' samples. This chain uses TRBV5-4 with TRBJ1-3; 9 bases fit TRBD1. The CDR3 bases are TGTGCCAGCAGTTCGGACAGGGGTTTCGGAAACACCATATATTTT. Protein: CASSSDRGFGNTIYF.